This T cell receptor (beta chain) was sequenced in a study of siplizumab effects on memory and regulatory T cells. Study results and limitations: Siplizumab significantly lowered the alloreactive sequences that could be traced to unstimulated CD4+ memory cells. The average Treg-derived proportion among mappable alloreactive CD4+ clones was roughly 70% with siplizumab versus 25% to 30% in controls. Confirmatory evidence of suppressive function in proliferating siplizumab-culture Tregs was not obtained.

Coculture of mixed lymphocyte reaction cells was performed at 37°C for approximately six days. Comments on this clone: Antigen: not known.

The data were produced by immunoSEQ multiplex PCR, yet TCRdb's version contains in-frame clones alone and is incomplete. The top ten clones hold 3.5% to 4.5% of a sample with about 4,500 clones, around half of them seen once. V was shortened by 1 base and J by 4 bases, with 8 bases between the two germline ends. The germline gives CDR1 SGHRS, CDR2 YFSETQ. The CDR3 spans 13 residues. The receptor was isolated from a human donor in good health; the cells came from an allogeneic mixed lymphocyte reaction. Some clones in this sample may be carry-over from other donors' samples. The chain uses TRBV5-1 and TRBJ1-1, with no clear D. Sequenced sample: CFSE-low (dividing) CD4+ T cells sorted from an allogeneic mixed lymphocyte reaction. CDR3 coding DNA: TGCGCCAGCAGCTTGCCCGGCGGCACTGAAGCTTTCTTT. The encoded protein is CASSLPGGTEAFF. Complete variable domain (other parts from reference TRBV5-1 and TRBJ1-1): KAGVTQTPRYLIKTRGQQVTLSCSPISGHRSVSWYQQTPGQGLQFLFEYFSETQRNKGNFPGRFSGRQFSNSRSEMNVSTLELGDSALYLCASSLPGGTEAFFGQGTRLTVV.